A selection of T cell receptor beta chains follows, all from one sample in a study of cytomegalovirus exposure and HLA in healthy donors. Profiled with immunoSEQ multiplex PCR; TCRdb holds only in-frame clones, not every one. The top ten hold around 5.1% of the sample, which has 50,000 to 80,000 clones, around four fifths seen once. The sequencing input was PBMCs. The receptors stem from a male donor in good health and CMV-seropositive. The CDR3 runs from the conserved cysteine through the conserved F or W. Each record gives: clone size, J gene, V gene, CDR3 protein. Some rows mark clone size as missing; the rest say once, few, many or name a class of expanded clone.

.	TRBJ2-7	TRBV6-1	CASSEAGGASYEQYF
.	TRBJ2-3	TRBV15	CATSTNEKRPGDTQYF
.	TRBJ1-1	TRBV15	CATSRGYRDRATEAFF
.	TRBJ2-6	TRBV19	CASTTSSSGANVLTF
.	TRBJ1-2	TRBV7-2	CASSLGIEAVYGYTF
once	TRBJ2-7	TRBV7-2	CASSLRDRDVFYEQYF
.	TRBJ2-5	TRBV2	CASSRGHPEETQYF
.	TRBJ2-7	TRBV6-1	CASSEANGRAIYEQYF
.	TRBJ2-1	TRBV5-6	CASSSGGQSYNEQFF
.	TRBJ2-1	TRBV6-5	CASSSTGGSYNEQFF
.	TRBJ2-3	TRBV7-6	CASSRQGGWDTQYF
.	TRBJ2-6	TRBV30	CAWRKQRGSLSGANVLTF
.	TRBJ2-5	TRBV19	CASSWRGANQETQYF
.	TRBJ1-2	TRBV5-1	CASRDGTGNFGGYTF
.	TRBJ2-1	TRBV9	CASSGLAGGSYNEQFF
.	TRBJ1-2	TRBV7-9	CASSRDSSFGYGYTF
.	TRBJ2-4	TRBV7-2	CASSLSHGGNIQYF
.	TRBJ1-2	TRBV27	CASSLTANYGYTF
.	TRBJ1-1	TRBV27	CASSPAGATLKAFF
once	TRBJ1-2	TRBV18	CASSPSGDSYYGYTF
medium-sized	TRBJ2-7	TRBV4-2	CASSQQSQGGYEQYF
.	TRBJ1-5	TRBV6-6	CASSYDRGSGQPQHF
.	TRBJ2-2	TRBV19	CASSASRITGELFF
.	TRBJ1-6	TRBV13	CASSLGRGNSPLHF
.	TRBJ1-4	TRBV30	CAWSARRNEKLFF
few	TRBJ1-6	TRBV27	CASSLFAAADNSPLHF
.	TRBJ1-6	TRBV6-4	CASSDSLTSPLHF
.	TRBJ1-1	TRBV7-3	CASSLTFGRIEAFF
.	TRBJ2-7	TRBV4-3	CASSQWETGSYEQYF
.	TRBJ2-5	TRBV7-2	CASSLVREETQYF
.	TRBJ1-1	TRBV11-2	CASRPWTAHTEAFF
few	TRBJ1-6	TRBV6-1	CASSERTGGGNSPLHF
.	TRBJ2-7	TRBV20-1	CSALVGYEQYF
.	TRBJ1-2	TRBV19	CASSITGPLGAYGYTF
.	TRBJ2-1	TRBV4-1	CASSQEIGGLSYNEQFF
.	TRBJ2-2	TRBV7-2	CASSLVLAGGPGTGELFF
.	TRBJ2-6	TRBV7-3	CASSFGATGANVLTF
few	TRBJ2-1	TRBV19	CASSPDIYNEQFF
.	TRBJ1-5	TRBV6-4	CASSDCLPKQGVKNNQPQHF
.	TRBJ1-5	TRBV19	CASSPEGRGNQPQHF
.	TRBJ2-5	TRBV27	CASSPRQKQETQYF
.	TRBJ2-3	TRBV9	CASSVAGDSTDTQYF
.	TRBJ2-1	TRBV27	CASTDYNHNEQFF
.	TRBJ2-2	TRBV15	CATHRETGELFF
.	TRBJ2-3	TRBV7-2	CASSLTAATTDTQYF
.	TRBJ2-7	TRBV28	CASSLKGAHEQYF
.	TRBJ1-2	TRBV6-5	CASSYSTGVTYGYTF
once	TRBJ1-1	TRBV6-5	CASSSPPQNEAFF
.	TRBJ2-3	TRBV15	CATQRTSTDTQYF
.	TRBJ2-1	TRBV2	CATTSGGASDEQFF
once	TRBJ2-7	TRBV7-2	CASSLTTPNGQYF
.	TRBJ1-1	TRBV6-5	CASSHRGRTEAFF
.	TRBJ2-7	TRBV10-1	CASSESGGVDEQYF
.	TRBJ1-2	TRBV4-3	CASSQAVGGYYGYTF